This T cell receptor (delta chain) was captured by sequencing in a study of γδ T cells in repeated Plasmodium falciparum infection. Concerning this clone itself: The protein TCRdb lists belongs to a much larger clone and differs from this DNA's translation at residue 15, which points to a read error; the protein shown is made from the DNA.

Germline loops: CDR1 TSESDYY, CDR2 QEAYKQQN. The CDR3 covers 24 residues. The V gene end was trimmed by 5 bases and the J gene end by 0 bases; junction bases not matched to a gene: 31. TCRdb reran clone calling via CATT on the multiplex PCR reads. The data hold around 57,000 delta-chain clones, with over 1.5% observed a single time. Flow sorting of PBMC yielded separate Vgamma9/Vdelta2+ and Vdelta2-negative gammadelta T cell populations for bulk repertoire analysis. The chain combines TRAV38-2/DV8 with TRDJ1; 10 bases align to TRDD3. Sequencing was carried out using gamma-delta T cells from blood. The TCR originated in a pool of human donors (malaria-infected and uninfected, not separated). DNA of the CDR3: TGTGCTTATAGAAGCCCGGAGGTTCCTATGCACTGGGGGATTGTGGGTGAGGACACCGATAAACTCATCTTT. This translates into CAYRSPEVPMHWGIVGEDTDKLIF.